The 20 T cell receptor beta chains given below trace back to one sample, sequenced in a study of blood T cell repertoires in COVID-19. The table came from immunoSEQ multiplex PCR; TCRdb's copy has only in-frame clones and leaves some out. The table includes about 80,000 clones, around 81% detected once. The sample was peripheral blood. Source of these receptors: a human donor in a cohort sampled during active COVID-19.

This clone is a singleton in its sample. V usage is TRBV2 and J usage is TRBJ2-1, with 9 nucleotides matching TRBD1. CDR3 length equals 15 residues. CDR1 SNHLY and CDR2 FYNNEI come from the germline V gene. V was clipped by 2 bases and J by 7 bases; unmatched bases: 6. CDR3 nucleotide sequence: TGTGCCAGCAGTGAAACCGGGACAGGGCTAAATGAGCAGTTCTTC. This encodes CASSETGTGLNEQFF.

The chain combines TRBV3-1 (or the pseudogene TRBV3-2) with TRBJ2-7, with D tentatively TRBD2 (5 bases). V lost 4 bases and J 0 bases, leaving 16 bases between the germline ends. This CDR3 has 16 residues. Germline V gene lookup returns CDR1 LGHDT and CDR2 YNNKEL (reference sequence). The CDR3 reads CASSPAGQAYSYEQYF. CDR3 in DNA: TGTGCCAGCAGCCCCGCGGGCCAGGCGTACTCCTACGAGCAGTACTTC.

The chain uses TRBV14 and TRBJ2-3; no clear D gene. CDR3 length: 16 residues. Germline V CDR1 and CDR2: SGHDN, FVKESK. The germline V and J ends were trimmed by 0 bases and 0 bases, with 10 bases remaining between them. The CDR3 DNA sequence: TGTGCCAGCAGCCAAGATGGAGCCAGAAGCACAGATACGCAGTATTTT. Its protein is CASSQDGARSTDTQYF.

The V gene is TRBV30, the J gene TRBJ1-5; 7 nucleotides match TRBD1. CDR3 length: 15 amino acids. The J segment lost 1 base and the V segment lost 3 bases, leaving 6 bases of the junction unmatched. The germline CDR1 and CDR2 sequences are GTSNPN and SVGIG (reference sequence). The CDR3 spells CAWSDGRGSNQPQHF. The CDR3 DNA reads TGTGCCTGGAGCGACGGCAGGGGGAGCAATCAGCCCCAGCATTTT. Full variable domain (rest looked up from reference TRBV30 and TRBJ1-5): SQTIHQWPATLVQPVGSPLSLECTVEGTSNPNLYWYRQAAGRGLQLLFYSVGIGQISSEVPQNLSASRPQDRQFILSSKKLLLSDSGFYLCAWSDGRGSNQPQHFGDGTRLSIL.

Only one count was recorded for this clone. CDR3 residues: CASSLGTSGRDNEQFF. For the CDR3, the DNA is TGTGCCAGCAGCTTAGGGACTAGCGGGAGGGACAATGAGCAGTTCTTC. This chain links TRBV7-3 with TRBJ2-1, with 16 nucleotides matching TRBD2. The CDR3 consists of 16 residues. Germline loops: CDR1 SGHTA, CDR2 FQGTGA. J lost 5 bases, V lost 2 bases, and 0 bases had no gene match. The full variable domain, with the rest looked up from reference TRBV7-3 and TRBJ2-1, is GAGVSQTPSNKVTEKGKYVELRCDPISGHTALYWYRQSLGQGPEFLIYFQGTGAADDSGLPNDRFFAVRPEGSVSTLKIQRTERGDSAVYLCASSLGTSGRDNEQFFGPGTRLTVL.

This chain uses TRBV29-1 with TRBJ1-2; D is ambiguous. Germline CDR1 reads SQVTM; CDR2 reads ANQGSEA. The CDR3 runs 13 residues. The V end lost 7 bases, the J end lost 4 bases, and 16 bases lay between the germline ends. The CDR3 DNA sequence: TGCAGCGCTGGTACGTCAGTAGCCTATGGCTACACCTTC. This gives the protein CSAGTSVAYGYTF.

The chain carries TRBV18 and TRBJ2-1, with 7 bases fitting TRBD1. V trimming: 6 bases; J trimming: 3 bases; junction bases outside the gene matches: 8. The CDR3 has 15 residues. The germline CDR1 and CDR2 sequences are KGHSH and LQKENI. The CDR3 loop is CASSPGTVVYNEQFF. In nucleotides, the CDR3 is TGTGCCAGCTCGCCCGGGACAGTCGTCTACAATGAGCAGTTCTTC.

The chain employs TRBV2 and TRBJ1-2; no definite D call. The CDR3 is 15 residues long. Trimming shortened V by 1 base and J by 5 bases, and 14 bases separated the two germline ends. Germline lookup yields CDR1 SNHLY and CDR2 FYNNEI. The CDR3 sequence is CASSEVRGSSYGYTF. The CDR3 DNA reads TGTGCCAGCAGTGAAGTAAGAGGATCGAGTTATGGCTACACCTTC.

The J gene is TRBJ2-3, the V gene TRBV7-2, with D unclear. V dropped 2 bases and J dropped 4 bases, with 7 bases sitting between them. Per germline, CDR1 SGHTA and CDR2 FQGNSA. The CDR3 loop spans 13 amino acids. This CDR3 reads CASSLQVPDTQYF. As DNA, the CDR3 is TGTGCCAGCAGCTTACAGGTCCCAGATACGCAGTATTTT.

The rearrangement uses TRBV18 and TRBJ2-5, with TRBD1 as a possible D gene (5 bases). Germline V lookup: CDR1 KGHSH, CDR2 LQKENI. The V end lost 0 bases, the J end lost 7 bases, and 12 bases lay between the germline ends. The CDR3 contains 14 residues. CDR3 in amino acids: CASSPPPGPGTQYF. Written as DNA, the CDR3 is TGTGCCAGCTCACCACCCCCAGGGCCGGGGACCCAGTACTTC.

The chain carries TRBV5-5 and TRBJ2-5, with a weak D call TRBD1 (5 bases). Germline CDR1 SGHKS, CDR2 YYEKEE (reference sequence). With 0 bases removed from V and 1 base from J, the gap between germline ends came to 7 bases. The CDR3 loop spans 14 amino acids. The CDR3, as DNA: TGTGCCAGCAGCTTGGTTAGGGGCCAAGAGACCCAGTACTTC. This encodes CASSLVRGQETQYF.

The rearrangement joins TRBV5-6 to TRBJ2-1; 10 nucleotides agree with TRBD1. V shed 0 bases, J shed 4 bases, and the junction held 4 bases outside the gene matches. CDR3 length: 16 residues. Germline V gene sequence: CDR1 SGHDT, CDR2 YYEEEE. The CDR3 region is CASSLGQGAQYNEQFF. The CDR3 DNA reads TGTGCCAGCAGCTTGGGACAGGGGGCCCAATACAATGAGCAGTTCTTC.

This chain uses TRBV2 with TRBJ2-1; perhaps TRBD1 as D (5 bases). The germline V gene encodes CDR1 SNHLY and CDR2 FYNNEI. V lost 6 bases and J lost 5, with 17 bases in between. The CDR3 loop spans 15 amino acids. The CDR3 region is CASRINDRRNNEQFF. The CDR3 DNA follows: TGTGCCAGCAGGATAAACGACAGACGTAACAATGAGCAGTTCTTC.

The V call is TRBV4-2, the J call TRBJ2-2; possible D gene TRBD1, 8 bases. The CDR3 has 16 residues. With 0 bases removed from V and 5 bases from J, the gap between germline ends came to 13 bases. Germline assignment: CDR1 LGHNA and CDR2 YNFKEQ. DNA of the CDR3: TGTGCCAGCAGCCAAGATTACAGGGGGGGAACCGGGGAGCTGTTTTTT. Translated, it gives CASSQDYRGGTGELFF.

The rearrangement uses TRBV2 and TRBJ1-2; D perhaps matches TRBD1 (5 bases). V lost 6 bases to trimming and J lost 2 bases, with 10 bases between them. Germline CDR1 reads SNHLY; CDR2 reads FYNNEI. The CDR3 is made up of 13 amino acids. The CDR3 sequence is CASSARGNYGYTF. As DNA, the CDR3 is TGTGCCAGCAGCGCCCGGGGGAACTATGGCTACACCTTC.

V usage is TRBV7-8 and J usage is TRBJ1-6; 9 bases are shared with TRBD1. The junction had 9 bases not matched to a gene; V was cut back by 6 bases and J by 9 bases. Germline V gene lookup returns CDR1 SGHVS and CDR2 FQNEAQ. The CDR3 extends over 15 amino acids. The CDR3 coding sequence is TGTGCCAGCAGGGACGGGACAGGGCCGGGTTCACCCCTCCACTTT. Protein product: CASRDGTGPGSPLHF.

J is TRBJ2-3 and V is TRBV27; a weak D match, TRBD2 (6 bases). CDR3 length: 14 amino acids. CDR1 and CDR2 (germline): MNHEY, SMNVEV (reference sequence). The V end was cut by 4 bases, the J end by 4 bases, with 12 bases between. CDR3 in DNA: TGTGCCAGCAGTTCCCGCAGGGAGGCAGATACGCAGTATTTT. This sequence encodes CASSSRREADTQYF.

J is TRBJ2-2 and V is TRBV21-1; the table's D call, TRBD1, has no DNA check behind it. TRBV21-1 is classified as a pseudogene. The CDR3 extends over 16 amino acids. CDR3 residues: CASSKVEQGNTGELFF. The CDR3 DNA reads as TGTGCCAGCAGCAAGGTGGAACAGGGGAACACCGGGGAGCTGTTTTTT.

This clone was found once. The gene calls are TRBV5-5 and TRBJ2-7; D is possibly TRBD2 (6 bases). The germline V gene has CDR1 SGHKS and CDR2 YYEKEE (reference sequence). V dropped 4 bases and J dropped 5 bases, with 16 bases sitting between them. The length of the CDR3 is 14 residues. The CDR3 region has the DNA TGTGCCAGCAGCCCGGGACTCCTCCTGGACGAGCAGTACTTC. Translating gives CASSPGLLLDEQYF.

V usage is TRBV27 and J usage is TRBJ2-1, with 8 bases that match TRBD2. The germline V gene has CDR1 MNHEY and CDR2 SMNVEV (reference sequence). V shed 5 bases, J shed 0 bases, and the junction held 6 bases outside the gene matches. CDR3 length: 16 residues. CDR3 amino acids: CASSPSGGSSYNEQFF. For the CDR3, the DNA is TGTGCCAGCAGTCCCAGCGGGGGCAGCTCCTACAATGAGCAGTTCTTC.